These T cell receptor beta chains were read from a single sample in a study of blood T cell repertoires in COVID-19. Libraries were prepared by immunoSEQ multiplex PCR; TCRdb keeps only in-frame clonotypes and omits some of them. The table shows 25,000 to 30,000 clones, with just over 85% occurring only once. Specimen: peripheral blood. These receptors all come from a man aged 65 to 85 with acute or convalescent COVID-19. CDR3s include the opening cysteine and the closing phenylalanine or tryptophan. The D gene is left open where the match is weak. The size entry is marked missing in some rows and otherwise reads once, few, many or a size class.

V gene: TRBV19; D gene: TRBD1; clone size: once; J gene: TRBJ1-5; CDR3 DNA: TGTGCCAGTAGCCTCGGGACAGGGGGGCGCCAGCCCCAGCATTTT; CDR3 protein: CASSLGTGGRQPQHF
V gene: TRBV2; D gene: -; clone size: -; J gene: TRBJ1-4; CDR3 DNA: TGTGCCAGCAAGACAAGGGAGAATGAAAAACTGTTTTTT; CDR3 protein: CASKTRENEKLFF
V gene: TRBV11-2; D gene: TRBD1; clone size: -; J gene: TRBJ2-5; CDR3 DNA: TGTGCCAGCAGCCTAACATGGACAGGGCAAGAGACCCAGTACTTC; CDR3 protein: CASSLTWTGQETQYF
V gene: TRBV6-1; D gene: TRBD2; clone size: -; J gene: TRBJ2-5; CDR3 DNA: TGTGCCAGCAGTGAAGGGGGAGGGAACCAAGAGACCCAGTACTTC; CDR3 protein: CASSEGGGNQETQYF
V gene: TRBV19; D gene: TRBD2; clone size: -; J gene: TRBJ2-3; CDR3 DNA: TGTGCCAGTAGTGTACTAGCGGGAAGCACAGATACGCAGTATTTT; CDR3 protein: CASSVLAGSTDTQYF
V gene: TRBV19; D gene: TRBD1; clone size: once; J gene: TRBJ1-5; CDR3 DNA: TGTGCCAGTAGTAAGCTACAAGGACAGGGCAAAAGTCAGCCCCAGCATTTT; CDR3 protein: CASSKLQGQGKSQPQHF
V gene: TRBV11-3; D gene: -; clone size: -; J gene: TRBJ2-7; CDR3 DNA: TGTGCCAGCAGCTTAGACCCGGGTTCGGAGCAGTACTTC; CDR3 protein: CASSLDPGSEQYF
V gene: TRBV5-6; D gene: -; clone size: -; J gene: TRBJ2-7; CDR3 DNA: TGTGCCAGCAGCTTGGTCAGGAGGGACGAGCAGTACTTC; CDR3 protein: CASSLVRRDEQYF
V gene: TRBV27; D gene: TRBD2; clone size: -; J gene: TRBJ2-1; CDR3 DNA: TGTGCCAGCAGTTTCTCCGGGACTAACCCAGACAATGAGCAGTTCTTC; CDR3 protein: CASSFSGTNPDNEQFF
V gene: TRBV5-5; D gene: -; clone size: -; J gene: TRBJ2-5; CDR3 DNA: TGTGCCAGCAGCTTTTCGGGAGAAGAGACCCAGTACTTC; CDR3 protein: CASSFSGEETQYF
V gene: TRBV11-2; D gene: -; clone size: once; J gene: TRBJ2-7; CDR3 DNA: TGTGCCAGCAGCTTAGCCCCGGGGTTTAGCTCCTACGAGCAGTACTTC; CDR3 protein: CASSLAPGFSSYEQYF
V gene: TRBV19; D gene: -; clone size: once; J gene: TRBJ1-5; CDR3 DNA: TGTGCCAGTGCTAAAAGCGGCAATCAGCCCCAGCATTTT; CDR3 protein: CASAKSGNQPQHF
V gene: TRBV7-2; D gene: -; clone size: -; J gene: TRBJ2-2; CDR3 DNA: TGTGCCAGCAGCTTATGGGGGGGCGCGAACACCGGGGAGCTGTTTTTT; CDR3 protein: CASSLWGGANTGELFF
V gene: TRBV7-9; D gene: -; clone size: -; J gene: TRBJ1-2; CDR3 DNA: TGTGCCAGCAGCAAACAGACGAGAGGGTCAGCTAACTATGGCTACACCTTC; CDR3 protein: CASSKQTRGSANYGYTF
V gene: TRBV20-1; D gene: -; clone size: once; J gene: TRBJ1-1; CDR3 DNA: TGCAGTGCTAGTAGGACAGCTCCAGGTAACACTGAAGCTTTCTTT; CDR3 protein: CSASRTAPGNTEAFF
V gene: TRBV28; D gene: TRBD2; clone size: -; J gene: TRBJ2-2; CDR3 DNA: TGTGCCAGCAGTTATGGACTAGCGTGGAATACCGGGGAGCTGTTTTTT; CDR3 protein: CASSYGLAWNTGELFF
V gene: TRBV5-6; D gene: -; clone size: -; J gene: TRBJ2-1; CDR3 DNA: TGTGCCAGCAGCTTCTTTCTCGGCTCCTACAATGAGCAGTTCTTC; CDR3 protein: CASSFFLGSYNEQFF
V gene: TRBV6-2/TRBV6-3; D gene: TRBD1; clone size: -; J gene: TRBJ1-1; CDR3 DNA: TGTGCCAGCAGTTCGCTCGGGACAGGGTACGGGGACACTGAAGCTTTCTTT; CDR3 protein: CASSSLGTGYGDTEAFF
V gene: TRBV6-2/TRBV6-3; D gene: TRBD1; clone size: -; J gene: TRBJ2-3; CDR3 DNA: TGTGCCAGCAGCCCGACCCCCGGGACAGGGGGCACAGATACGCAGTATTTT; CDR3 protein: CASSPTPGTGGTDTQYF
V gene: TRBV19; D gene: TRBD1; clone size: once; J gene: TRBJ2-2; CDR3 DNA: TGTGCCAGTAGGACAGGGTATCACAGCACCGGGGAGCTGTTTTTT; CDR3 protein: CASRTGYHSTGELFF
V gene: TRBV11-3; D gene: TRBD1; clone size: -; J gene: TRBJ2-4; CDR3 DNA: TGTGCCAGCAGCTTAGGGGGGACAGGAGCCAAAAACATTCAGTACTTC; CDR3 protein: CASSLGGTGAKNIQYF
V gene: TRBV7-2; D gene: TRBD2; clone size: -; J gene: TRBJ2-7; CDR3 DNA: TGTGCCAGCAGCTTGGGGGGGGAGGCCTCCGAGCAGTACTTC; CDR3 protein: CASSLGGEASEQYF
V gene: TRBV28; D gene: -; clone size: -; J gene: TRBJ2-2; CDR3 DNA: TGTGCCAGCAGTTTCTTGTACAGAAACACCGGGGAGCTGTTTTTT; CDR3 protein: CASSFLYRNTGELFF
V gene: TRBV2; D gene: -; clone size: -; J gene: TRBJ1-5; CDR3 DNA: TGTGCCAGCATGGGGCAGGCAGATCAGCCCCAGCATTTT; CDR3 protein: CASMGQADQPQHF
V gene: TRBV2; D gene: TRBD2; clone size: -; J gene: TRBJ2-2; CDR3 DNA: TGTGCCAGCAATAGACTAGCGGAAAACACCGGGGAGCTGTTTTTT; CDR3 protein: CASNRLAENTGELFF
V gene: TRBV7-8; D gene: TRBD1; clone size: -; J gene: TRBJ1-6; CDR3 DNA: TGTGCCAGCAGCTTAGGTGGACAGGGCAATAATTCACCCCTCCACTTT; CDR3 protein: CASSLGGQGNNSPLHF
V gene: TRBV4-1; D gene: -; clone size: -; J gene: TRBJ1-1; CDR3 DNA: TGCGCCAGCAGCCACCAACAGGGTTTACTGACTGAAGCTTTCTTT; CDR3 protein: CASSHQQGLLTEAFF
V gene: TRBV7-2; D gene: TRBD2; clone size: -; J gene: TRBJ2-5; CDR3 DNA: TGTGCCAGCAGCCGGACTAGCGGGAGGGAAGAGACCCAGTACTTC; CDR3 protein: CASSRTSGREETQYF
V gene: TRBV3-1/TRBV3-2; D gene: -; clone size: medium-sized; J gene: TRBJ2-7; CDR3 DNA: TGTGCCAGCAGCCCAAAGATAGGGATACAGGGCACCTACGAGCAGTACTTC; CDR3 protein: CASSPKIGIQGTYEQYF
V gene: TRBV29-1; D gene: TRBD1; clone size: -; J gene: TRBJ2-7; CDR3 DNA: TGCAGCGCCATGGGACAGACCTACGAGCAGTACTTC; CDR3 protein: CSAMGQTYEQYF
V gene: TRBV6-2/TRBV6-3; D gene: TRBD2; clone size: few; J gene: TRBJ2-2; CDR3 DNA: TGTGCCAGCAGTCGTCCTCTAGCGGGAGGCCCGCCCGGGGAGCTGTTTTTT; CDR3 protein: CASSRPLAGGPPGELFF
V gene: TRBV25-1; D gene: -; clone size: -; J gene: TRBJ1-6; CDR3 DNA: TGTGCCAGCAGTGAATTTCAGGGCGCGGATTCACCCCTCCACTTT; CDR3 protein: CASSEFQGADSPLHF
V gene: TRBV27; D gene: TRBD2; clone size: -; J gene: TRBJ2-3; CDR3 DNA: TGTGCCAGCAGTTTTTGGGGAGGGCCCTCCACAGATACGCAGTATTTT; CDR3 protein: CASSFWGGPSTDTQYF
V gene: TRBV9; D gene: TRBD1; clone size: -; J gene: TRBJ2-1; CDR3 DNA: TGTGCCAGCAACAGGGACAGGGGGATCGGTGAGCAGTTCTTC; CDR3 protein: CASNRDRGIGEQFF